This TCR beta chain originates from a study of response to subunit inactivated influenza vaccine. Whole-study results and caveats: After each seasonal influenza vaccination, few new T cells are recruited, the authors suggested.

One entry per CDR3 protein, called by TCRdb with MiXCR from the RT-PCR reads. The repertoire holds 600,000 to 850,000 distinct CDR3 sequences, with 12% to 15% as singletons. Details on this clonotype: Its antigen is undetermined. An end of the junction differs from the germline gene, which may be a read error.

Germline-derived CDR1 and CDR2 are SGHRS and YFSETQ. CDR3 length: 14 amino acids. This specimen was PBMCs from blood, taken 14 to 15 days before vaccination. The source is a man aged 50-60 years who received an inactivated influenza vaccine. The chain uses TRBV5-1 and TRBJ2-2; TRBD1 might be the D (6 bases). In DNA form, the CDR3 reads TGCGCCAGCAGCCAACTTACAGGGACCGTGGAGCTGTTTTTT. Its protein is CASSQLTGTVELFF.